A selection of T cell receptor beta chains follows, all from one sample in a study of neoadjuvant anti-PD-1 for oral cavity cancer. The table came from immunoSEQ multiplex PCR; TCRdb's copy has only in-frame clones and leaves some out. The table lists approximately 11,000 clones, 52% of them singletons. Sequencing used tumor tissue, obtained before nivolumab (anti-PD-1) treatment. The receptors were gathered from a person aged 35 to 85 with oral cavity squamous cell carcinoma. Each CDR3 is given without its conserved first and last residue.

J: TRBJ2-3
V: TRBV5-1
CDR3: ASSLQGHTDTQY

J: TRBJ2-5
V: TRBV6-5
CDR3: ASSYGPLRPETQY

J: TRBJ1-5
V: TRBV10-2
CDR3: ASSESSWTGGASNQPQH

J: TRBJ1-1
V: TRBV6-1
CDR3: ASRAPGSATEAF

J: TRBJ1-1
V: TRBV28
CDR3: ASREGDTEAF

J: TRBJ2-7
V: TRBV29-1
CDR3: SVERGSPSEQY

J: TRBJ1-2
V: TRBV7-2
CDR3: ASTPGFNYGYT

J: TRBJ1-4
V: TRBV4-3
CDR3: ASSQNRQGLANEKLF

J: TRBJ1-1
V: TRBV10-3
CDR3: AISVRGDTEAF

J: TRBJ2-7
V: TRBV13
CDR3: ASSTHDRGGFGYEQY

J: TRBJ2-1
V: TRBV6-4
CDR3: ASSVRAESYNEQF

J: TRBJ1-6
V: TRBV28
CDR3: ASSPTGGTSPLH

J: TRBJ2-7
V: TRBV2
CDR3: ASRGQGYEQY

J: TRBJ1-2
V: TRBV28
CDR3: ASSLVAAYGYT

J: TRBJ1-3
V: TRBV30
CDR3: AWSLASSSGNTIY

J: TRBJ1-1
V: TRBV5-6
CDR3: ASSQTGGGTEAF

J: TRBJ2-3
V: TRBV6-1
CDR3: ASSEALAPSTDTQY

J: TRBJ2-1
V: TRBV10-3
CDR3: AISESMAGDYNEQF

J: TRBJ2-3
V: TRBV19
CDR3: ASSPRSSSTDTQY

J: TRBJ2-5
V: TRBV5-4
CDR3: ASSLDNQETQY

J: TRBJ1-1
V: TRBV5-4
CDR3: ASSPAPGTGRNTEAF

J: TRBJ1-1
V: TRBV2
CDR3: ASSAWGETMNTEAF

J: TRBJ2-7
V: TRBV5-4
CDR3: ASRSAGTSEQY

J: TRBJ2-7
V: TRBV11-2
CDR3: ASSPTVWYEQY

J: TRBJ2-1
V: TRBV7-2
CDR3: ASSLTWNEQF